What follows are 20 T cell receptor beta chains derived from one specimen sequenced in a study of blood T cell repertoires in COVID-19. The assay was immunoSEQ multiplex PCR, and TCRdb's table has in-frame clones only and misses some. Of 200,000 to 250,000 clones listed, around 83% are singletons. The sequenced sample was peripheral blood. The receptors were gathered from a man under 40 who had recovered from COVID-19.

This clone was seen a few times. The chain recombines TRBV19 with TRBJ1-6; TRBD1 might be the D (6 bases). The V end was cut by 4 bases, the J end by 9 bases, with 13 bases between. This CDR3 has 14 residues. In germline, CDR1 is LNHDA, CDR2 SQIVND (reference sequence). DNA of the CDR3: TGTGCCAGTAGTAGCCCGGGACAATCTTCACCCCTCCACTTT. This gives the protein CASSSPGQSSPLHF.

The chain couples TRBV5-5 to TRBJ2-7; TRBD1 aligns across 7 bases. This CDR3 region has 14 residues. Germline V gene data show CDR1 as SGHKS and CDR2 as YYEKEE (reference sequence). The V segment lost 5 bases and the J segment 3 bases; nucleotides outside the gene matches: 8. The CDR3 region has the DNA TGTGCCAGCAGACTAAACAGGGGAAACTACGAGCAGTACTTC. This sequence encodes CASRLNRGNYEQYF.

The sample holds one count of this clone. V is TRBV7-2 and J is TRBJ2-5, with a tentative D call TRBD2 (5 bases). Germline loops: CDR1 SGHTA, CDR2 FQGNSA. This CDR3 region has 16 residues. V lost 5 bases to trimming and J lost 4 bases, with 20 bases between them. CDR3 DNA: TGTGCCAGCAGCCCCGCCCGGGCGGCAGGAGGAGAGACCCAGTACTTC. It codes for CASSPARAAGGETQYF.

This rearrangement joins TRBV5-1 to TRBJ1-6, with a weak D call TRBD1 (6 bases). The CDR3 is 14 amino acids. Germline V gene lookup returns CDR1 SGHRS and CDR2 YFSETQ. V lost 2 bases and J lost 7, with 10 bases in between. The CDR3, as DNA: TGCGCCAGCAGCTTACCAGGGGACAATTCACCCCTCCACTTT. Amino acids: CASSLPGDNSPLHF.

The V and J genes are TRBV27 and TRBJ2-7, with 7 bases lining up with TRBD1. V was pared by 1 base and J by 3 bases, with 0 bases of the junction left unmatched. The CDR3 covers 13 residues. Germline-derived CDR1 and CDR2 are MNHEY and SMNVEV (reference sequence). This CDR3 reads CASSLYRGYEQYF. CDR3 DNA sequence: TGTGCCAGCAGTTTATACAGGGGCTACGAGCAGTACTTC.

The J gene is TRBJ2-5, the V gene TRBV9; D remains unclear. Germline V gene data show CDR1 as SGDLS and CDR2 as YYNGEE. The ends were cut back, 0 bases at V and 4 bases at J, with 16 bases in the middle. The CDR3 length is 16 residues. CDR3 residues: CASSVGVPGLAETQYF. CDR3 bases: TGTGCCAGCAGCGTAGGGGTTCCGGGTTTGGCAGAGACCCAGTACTTC.

J is TRBJ2-7 and V is TRBV2; TRBD1 matches 11 bases. V lost 8 bases and J lost 3; bases outside the gene matches: 12. Per the germline V gene, CDR1 is SNHLY and CDR2 is FYNNEI. The CDR3 extends over 16 amino acids. The CDR3 is CASLPLFGTGGYEQYF. CDR3 bases: TGTGCCAGCCTCCCGCTTTTCGGGACAGGGGGCTACGAGCAGTACTTC.

The chain has TRBV18 and TRBJ2-7, with 8 bases matching TRBD2. This CDR3 comprises 18 residues. Trimming removed 3 bases from V and 2 bases from J; junction bases left unmatched: 15. Germline CDR1 KGHSH, CDR2 LQKENI. CDR3 amino acids: CASSPLGTFRGGAYEQYF. CDR3 DNA sequence: TGTGCCAGCTCACCGTTAGGCACGTTCCGGGGGGGGGCCTACGAGCAGTACTTC.

In its sample, this clone was seen once. The chain combines TRBV28 with TRBJ1-3; unclear D gene. The CDR3 sequence is 20 residues long. The V and J ends lost 2 bases and 1 base respectively, with 24 bases between them. Germline CDR1 reads MDHEN; CDR2 reads SYDVKM. Written as DNA, the CDR3 is TGTGCCAGCAGTTTACCGGTTCGATCGAGGTCCGGCTATTCTGGAAACACCATATATTTT. Encoded protein: CASSLPVRSRSGYSGNTIYF.

The chain uses TRBV5-1 and TRBJ2-5; TRBD2 might be the D (7 bases). Germline CDR1 and CDR2: SGHRS and YFSETQ. This CDR3 is built from 15 residues. Trimming cost V 4 bases and J 4 bases, with 17 bases left between them. CDR3 region: CASSGSGGTPETQYF. The CDR3 DNA reads TGCGCCAGCAGCGGTTCGGGGGGCACCCCAGAGACCCAGTACTTC.

J is TRBJ1-3 and V is TRBV5-6; no definite D call. Trimming pared 2 bases from V and 1 base from J, leaving 10 bases between. This CDR3 comprises 15 residues. Looked up from germline, CDR1 is SGHDT and CDR2 is YYEEEE. The CDR3 DNA follows: TGTGCCAGCAGCTTATCCCCCGTTTCTGGAAACACCATATATTTT. Translated, it gives CASSLSPVSGNTIYF. Variable domain in full (rest from reference TRBV5-6 and TRBJ1-3): DAGVTQSPTHLIKTRGQQVTLRCSPKSGHDTVSWYQQALGQGPQFIFQYYEEEERQRGNFPDRFSGHQFPNYSSELNVNALLLGDSALYLCASSLSPVSGNTIYFGEGSWLTVV.

This clone was observed a single time. The rearrangement uses TRBV29-1 and TRBJ2-1, with 10 bases that match TRBD2. Per germline, CDR1 SQVTM and CDR2 ANQGSEA. CDR3 length equals 15 residues. J was trimmed by 4 bases and V by 0 bases; bases with no gene match: 3. CDR3 region: CSVEDILAGYNEQFF. The CDR3 nucleotides read TGCAGCGTTGAAGATATACTAGCGGGGTACAATGAGCAGTTCTTC.

The chain carries TRBV4-1 and TRBJ1-5, with a possible D match to TRBD1 (5 bases). Germline CDR1 MGHRA, CDR2 YSYEKL. V was clipped by 0 bases and J by 2 bases, with 11 bases between them. This CDR3 contains 16 residues. The CDR3 region has the DNA TGCGCCAGCAGCCAAGATGGGGGGTCTGGCAATCAGCCCCAGCATTTT. Protein sequence: CASSQDGGSGNQPQHF.

The gene calls are TRBV6-5 and TRBJ2-1, with 7 bases lining up with TRBD1. Trimming took 8 bases from V and 2 from J; bases not matched to a gene: 6. This CDR3 contains 14 residues. Per germline, CDR1 MNHEY and CDR2 SVGAGI. CDR3: CASARGTAYNEQFF. As DNA, the CDR3 is TGTGCCAGCGCCCGAGGGACAGCCTACAATGAGCAGTTCTTC.

The gene calls are TRBV10-2 and TRBJ2-5, with D possibly TRBD2 on 5 matching bases. Deletions cut 0 bases from V and 7 bases from J, with 12 bases between. CDR3 size: 14 residues. Looked up from germline, CDR1 is WSHSY and CDR2 is SAAADI. The CDR3 DNA reads as TGCGCCAGCAGTGAGTCGTTAGCGATGAGGACCCAGTACTTC. It codes for CASSESLAMRTQYF.

This chain joins TRBV7-8 and TRBJ1-2; 10 bases align to TRBD1. The CDR3 is made up of 19 amino acids. V lost 5 bases, J lost 3 bases, and 18 bases stayed unmatched. The germline gives CDR1 SGHVS, CDR2 FQNEAQ. The chain's CDR3 is CASSPRGQGVGSGHYGYTF. The CDR3 DNA follows: TGTGCCAGCAGCCCACGTGGACAGGGGGTGGGTTCTGGGCACTATGGCTACACCTTC.

The gene calls are TRBV7-9 and TRBJ2-3; D not resolved. The CDR3 spans 15 residues. Looked up from germline, CDR1 is SEHNR and CDR2 is FQNEAQ (reference sequence). V was cut by 5 bases and J by 2 bases, with 14 bases left in between. CDR3 coding DNA: TGTGCCAGCAGCCCGAAAGTCAGGTTCACAGATACGCAGTATTTT. It is translated as CASSPKVRFTDTQYF.

The J gene is TRBJ2-3, the V gene TRBV29-1; 9 bases line up with TRBD2. Germline CDR1 SQVTM, CDR2 ANQGSEA. The CDR3 is made up of 14 amino acids. V shed 4 bases, J shed 0 bases, and the junction held 2 bases outside the gene matches. CDR3 residues: CSVGLAGSTDTQYF. The CDR3 nucleotides read TGCAGCGTTGGCCTAGCGGGGAGCACAGATACGCAGTATTTT.

The V gene is TRBV5-1, the J gene TRBJ2-1; no firm D call. This CDR3 has 15 residues. V was trimmed by 1 base and J by 4 bases, leaving 12 bases between them. Per germline, CDR1 SGHRS and CDR2 YFSETQ. DNA of the CDR3: TGCGCCAGCAGCTTGCGCGGCGGAATTTACAATGAGCAGTTCTTC. This translates into CASSLRGGIYNEQFF.

The chain combines TRBV5-1 with TRBJ2-2; D is perhaps TRBD2 (5 bases). The germline V gene encodes CDR1 SGHRS and CDR2 YFSETQ. The V and J ends lost 4 bases and 7 bases respectively, with 17 bases between them. CDR3 length: 15 residues. The CDR3 DNA follows: TGCGCCAGCAGCCCAATCACTAGTTTGGGCGGGGAGCTGTTTTTT. Translated: CASSPITSLGGELFF. Drawing the rest from reference TRBV5-1 and TRBJ2-2, the complete variable domain is KAGVTQTPRYLIKTRGQQVTLSCSPISGHRSVSWYQQTPGQGLQFLFEYFSETQRNKGNFPGRFSGRQFSNSRSEMNVSTLELGDSALYLCASSPITSLGGELFFGEGSRLTVL.